This TCR beta chain was obtained from a study of blood T cell repertoires in COVID-19 (dated by TCRdb to 2020 to 2021). About the full investigation: Samples covering the acute and convalescent phases of COVID-19 were provided by collaborators in the United States, Italy and Spain. The material from the prospective study consisted of cDNA or gDNA derived from T cells, B-cell-depleted T cells, or PBMCs. Deeply sampled blood TCRbeta repertoires from subjects exposed to, actively infected with, or recovered from COVID-19 were included in the dataset. The repertoires were released in a freely available public database intended as a resource for research on the immune response to SARS-CoV-2. The samples were drawn from the first 160 participants of the ongoing ImmuneRACE study and from 1,200 or so subjects provided by 6 global collaborators. A de-identified subject ID, COVID-19 status, age in years and sex were almost always included in the sample metadata. Where available, HLA class I and class II types were obtained from metadata supplied by the sample provider rather than from assay-based typing.

A word on this clone: The antigen it recognizes is unknown. Base qualities are not recorded, but no much larger clone differs from it by a single base.

Collaborating institutions collected whole blood in K2EDTA tubes following their own protocols. For TCRbeta analysis, collaborator samples were shipped as frozen whole blood, as isolated PBMCs, or as DNA extracted from either sample type. Beyond this particular receptor, the publication reports: Clinical and demographic metadata were provided uncurated, with the amount varying by source and participant.

In the germline V gene (reference sequence), CDR1 corresponds to LNHDA and CDR2 to SQIVND. Including cysteine and phenylalanine, the CDR3 has 17 amino acids. The retained sequence is limited to the CDR3, 51 bases, with the frame set at the first base. Relative to germline, V is missing 5 bases and J is missing 4 bases, with 9 bases of the junction outside any gene match. TCRbeta CDR3 regions were amplified from genomic DNA using the immunoSEQ Assay, a bias-controlled multiplex PCR. The study's own analysis went as follows. The number of nucleated cells in each sample was estimated by amplification of reference gene primers within the assay. To quantify the absolute abundance of each unique TCRbeta CDR3 rearrangement, sequence reads were collapsed and filtered. For each sample, productive Simpson clonality was calculated as the square root of Simpson's diversity index over productive rearrangements. Not all clones reach the TCRdb copy of this immuneACCESS table, which keeps in-frame sequences only. Checked studies attribute under half of the gap to unresolved V genes and leave the rest unexplained. Clone size and the V and J calls come from that table; the DNA yielded D and trimming. The sample has tens of thousands of clones on record, nearly 85% of them singletons. The ten largest clonotypes hold roughly 28% of the sample.

This TCR derives from a woman aged 80 or older with acute or convalescent COVID-19. Input material: peripheral blood. The sequence is built from TRBV19 and TRBJ2-3; TRBD2 agrees with 13 junctional bases. The CDR3 protein is CASSPGTSGKWADTQYF. The DNA sequence is as follows: TGTGCCAGTAGTCCCGGGACTAGCGGGAAGTGGGCAGATACGCAGTATTTT.